This T cell receptor beta chain was sequenced for a study of T cell changes during pregnancy in multiple sclerosis (dated by TCRdb to between 2018 and 2020). In the study overall: Changes in the T cell repertoire over the course of pregnancy were examined in this study in women with multiple sclerosis.

There are a few counts of this clone. No cognate antigen has been identified for it. One base away there is no much larger clone; base qualities are not given. For this chain, trimming is 11 bases at the V end and 8 bases at the J end, and the number of junction bases without a gene match is 3. The germline V gene encodes CDR1 SGHTA and CDR2 FQGNSA. There are 12 amino acids in the CDR3, from cysteine to phenylalanine inclusive. Solely the CDR3 DNA is kept, with 36 bases framed from the first base. The library was made by the immunoSEQ multiplex PCR assay. TCRdb stores this immuneACCESS table with in-frame sequences only. Part of the clones is absent; in the studies checked, under half of the shortfall reflects unresolved V genes, and no reason is known for the rest. Here the sample has about 77,000 clones; about 91% occur a single time. 1.5% to 2% of the sample is held by the ten biggest clonotypes.

The rearranged segments are TRBV7-2 and TRBJ1-6, with 10 bases in between that match TRBD1. The sample was peripheral blood, taken before pregnancy. This TCR was sampled from a female donor with multiple sclerosis, enrolled in a pregnancy study. The nucleotide sequence reads TGTGCCGGGGGACAGGGGTATTCACCCCTCCACTTT. Its product reads: CAGGQGYSPLHF. The CDR3 plus the reference TRBV7-2 and TRBJ1-6 genes for the other parts give the full variable domain: GAGVSQSPSNKVTEKGKDVELRCDPISGHTALYWYRQSLGQGLEFLIYFQGNSAPDKSGLPSDRFSAERTGGSVSTLTIQRTQQEDSAVYLCAGGQGYSPLHFGNGTRLTVT.